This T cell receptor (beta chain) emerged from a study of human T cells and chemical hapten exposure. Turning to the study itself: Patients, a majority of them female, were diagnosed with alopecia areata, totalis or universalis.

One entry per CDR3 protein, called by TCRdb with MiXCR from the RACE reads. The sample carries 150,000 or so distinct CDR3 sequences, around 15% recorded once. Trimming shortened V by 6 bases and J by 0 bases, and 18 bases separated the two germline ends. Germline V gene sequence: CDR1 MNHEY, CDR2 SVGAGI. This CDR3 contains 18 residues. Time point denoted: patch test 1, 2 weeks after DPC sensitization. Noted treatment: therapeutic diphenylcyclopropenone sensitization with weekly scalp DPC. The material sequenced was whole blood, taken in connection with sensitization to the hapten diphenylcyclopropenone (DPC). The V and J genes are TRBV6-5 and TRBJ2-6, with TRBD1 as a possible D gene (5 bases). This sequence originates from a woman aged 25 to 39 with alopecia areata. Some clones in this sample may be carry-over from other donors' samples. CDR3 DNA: TGTGCCAGCAGATCACTTATACAGGATTACTCTGGGGCCAACGTCCTGACTTTC. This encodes CASRSLIQDYSGANVLTF.